This TCR beta chain was captured by sequencing in a study of response to subunit inactivated influenza vaccine. Study findings and constraints: A suggestion made by the authors is that each seasonal influenza vaccination recruits few new T cells.

This clonotype came up many times. What it recognizes is unknown. V was shortened by 5 bases and J by 4 bases, with 20 bases between the two germline ends. The CDR3 has 16 amino acids. Per germline, CDR1 PRHDT and CDR2 FYEKMQ (reference sequence). One entry per CDR3 protein, called by TCRdb with MiXCR from the RT-PCR reads. The sample consists of about 480,000 distinct CDR3 sequences, approximately 10% of them appearing once. The source of this sequence is a man aged 50-59 years who received an inactivated influenza vaccine. The rearrangement links TRBV13 to TRBJ2-5; the D call may be TRBD1 or TRBD2 (6 bases each). This material consisted of PBMCs from blood, taken 45 days after vaccination. The CDR3 is CASSLTLGGSGETQYF. The CDR3 DNA sequence: TGTGCCAGCAGCCTTACCTTAGGGGGGTCAGGAGAGACCCAGTACTTC.